This T cell receptor (beta chain) emerged from a study of blood T cell repertoires in COVID-19. Overall study: Both acute and convalescent COVID-19 samples were obtained from the United States, Italy and Spain. Sources were T cells, B-cell-depleted T cells, or PBMCs; the material itself was cDNA or gDNA.

In the study's own analysis: From reference gene primer amplification, estimates of nucleated cell counts were derived. The data were produced by immunoSEQ multiplex PCR, yet TCRdb's version contains in-frame clones alone and is incomplete. Clone size and the V and J calls come from that table; the DNA yielded D and trimming. The sample lists over 130,000 clones, roughly 84% seen once, with 4% in the top ten. The CDR3 has 14 residues. The V gene's germline CDR1 is MDHEN and CDR2 SYDVKM. V lost 7 bases, J lost 9 bases, and 19 bases lay in between. Sequences were obtained from peripheral blood. V usage is TRBV28 and J usage is TRBJ2-4; tentatively, D is TRBD2 (5 bases). This clonotype was sampled from a woman aged 60-75 years with acute or convalescent COVID-19. The CDR3 nucleotides are TGTGCCAGCACCATCACCGGTGGGGAGATCATTCAGTACTTC. Translation: CASTITGGEIIQYF.